The T cell receptor beta chain described here comes from a study of naive and memory T cell subsets. Overall study results and limits: Diversity fell and Gini index rose from naive through CM, EM, EMRA. Over 85% of naive TCR sequences appeared only once after error correction, unlike memory subsets.

The beta constant-region primer was an equimolar mix of two oligonucleotides covering TRBC1 and TRBC2. Via MiXCR, TCRdb re-called the UMI-ligation and nested PCR reads, giving one row per CDR3 protein. The table has 89,000 or so distinct CDR3 sequences, roughly 13% seen once. This clonotype has only a few counts. Its antigen is unidentified. The CDR3 totals 16 residues. Per the germline V gene, CDR1 is SGHAT and CDR2 is FQNNGV. V trimming: 9 bases; J trimming: 6 bases; junction bases outside the gene matches: 14. Overnight CMV lysate stimulation of fresh PBMCs defined donor CMV status by CD4+ IFNgamma.

The genes are TRBV11-2 and TRBJ2-2; 9 bases align to TRBD2. The sequence was obtained from a human donor in good health. The source material was central memory CD4+ T cells from blood. The CDR3 protein is CASRPNSGSGSGELFF. The CDR3 DNA sequence: TGTGCCAGTCGACCCAATAGCGGGAGTGGTTCCGGGGAGCTGTTTTTT. Looking up the rest from reference TRBV11-2 and TRBJ2-2 gives the full variable domain: EAGVAQSPRYKIIEKRQSVAFWCNPISGHATLYWYQQILGQGPKLLIQFQNNGVVDDSQLPKDRFSAERLKGVDSTLKIQPAKLEDSAVYLCASRPNSGSGSGELFFGEGSRLTVL.